What follows are 4 T cell receptor beta chains derived from one specimen sequenced in a study of cytomegalovirus exposure and HLA in healthy donors. With 60 Vbeta and 13 Jbeta primers, the PCR was carried out. Data came from immunoSEQ multiplex PCR; TCRdb stores just in-frame clones and leaves some out. The repertoire holds more than 95,000 clones, with 80% as singletons. Source material: PBMCs. Receptors originate from a female donor in good health and CMV-seronegative.

This clone was detected once. The chain recombines TRBV30 with TRBJ1-2; perhaps TRBD1 as D (5 bases). The V gene lost 0 bases and the J gene lost 4 bases, with 15 bases spanning the gap. The CDR3 extends over 15 amino acids. The germline V gene encodes CDR1 GTSNPN and CDR2 SVGIG (reference sequence). CDR3 amino acids: CAWSVVSPGGYGYTF. As DNA, the CDR3 is TGTGCCTGGAGTGTTGTGTCACCCGGGGGCTATGGCTACACCTTC.

The chain is built from TRBV29-1 and TRBJ1-1, with no clear D. The CDR3 loop spans 10 amino acids. Germline V lookup: CDR1 SQVTM, CDR2 ANQGSEA. V dropped 6 bases and J dropped 2 bases, with 4 bases sitting between them. The CDR3 is CSVVNTEAFF. CDR3 DNA sequence: TGCAGCGTCGTTAACACTGAAGCTTTCTTT.

The chain carries TRBV6-1 and TRBJ2-1, with TRBD2 matching over 11 bases. V was clipped by 4 bases and J by 7 bases; unmatched bases: 12. Germline V gives CDR1 MNHNS, CDR2 SASEGT. The CDR3 loop spans 17 amino acids. CDR3 in amino acids: CASSVLAGTSGGNEQFF. The CDR3 DNA sequence: TGTGCCAGCAGTGTCCTAGCCGGGACTAGCGGCGGTAATGAGCAGTTCTTC.

V is TRBV2 and J is TRBJ1-6, with a tentative D call TRBD1 (6 bases). Germline V lookup: CDR1 SNHLY, CDR2 FYNNEI. CDR3 length equals 13 residues. V lost 6 bases to trimming and J lost 7 bases, with 10 bases between them. In DNA form, the CDR3 reads TGTGCCAGCAGGCCAGGGGTGAATTCACCCCTCCACTTT. Protein: CASRPGVNSPLHF.